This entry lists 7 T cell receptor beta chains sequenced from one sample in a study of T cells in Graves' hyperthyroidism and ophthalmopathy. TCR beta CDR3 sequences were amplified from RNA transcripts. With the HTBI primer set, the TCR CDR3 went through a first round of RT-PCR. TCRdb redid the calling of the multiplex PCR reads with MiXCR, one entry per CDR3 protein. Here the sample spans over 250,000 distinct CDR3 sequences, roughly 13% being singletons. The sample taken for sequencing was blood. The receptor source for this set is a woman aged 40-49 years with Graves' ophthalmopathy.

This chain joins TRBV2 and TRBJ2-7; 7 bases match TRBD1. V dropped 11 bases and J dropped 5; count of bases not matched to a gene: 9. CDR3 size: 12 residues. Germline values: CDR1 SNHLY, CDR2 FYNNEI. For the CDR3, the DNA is TGTGCCGGACAGGATTTGTCCCACGAGCAGTACTTC. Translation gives CAGQDLSHEQYF.

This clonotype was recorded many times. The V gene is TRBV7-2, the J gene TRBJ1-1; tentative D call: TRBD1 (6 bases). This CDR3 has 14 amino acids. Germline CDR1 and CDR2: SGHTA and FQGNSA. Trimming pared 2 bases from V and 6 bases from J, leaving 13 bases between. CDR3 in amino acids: CASSLSFGQPEAFF. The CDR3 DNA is TGTGCCAGCAGCTTATCTTTTGGACAGCCTGAAGCTTTCTTT.

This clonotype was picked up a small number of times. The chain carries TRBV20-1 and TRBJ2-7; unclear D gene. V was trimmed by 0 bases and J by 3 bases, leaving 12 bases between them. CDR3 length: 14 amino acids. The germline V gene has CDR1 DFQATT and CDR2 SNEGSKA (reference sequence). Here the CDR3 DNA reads TGCAGTGCTAGAGACCGAGAAGGGTTCTACGAGCAGTACTTC. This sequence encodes CSARDREGFYEQYF.

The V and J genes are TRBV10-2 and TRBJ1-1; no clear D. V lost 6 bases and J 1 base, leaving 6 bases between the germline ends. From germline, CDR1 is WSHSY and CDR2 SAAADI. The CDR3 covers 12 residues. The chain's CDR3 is CASRGANTEAFF. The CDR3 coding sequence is TGCGCCAGCAGGGGCGCGAACACTGAAGCTTTCTTT.

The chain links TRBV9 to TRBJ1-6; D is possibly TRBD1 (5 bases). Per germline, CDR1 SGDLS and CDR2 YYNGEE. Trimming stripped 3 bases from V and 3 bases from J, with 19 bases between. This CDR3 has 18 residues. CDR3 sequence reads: CASSASRGSDFYNSPLHF. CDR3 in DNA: TGTGCCAGCAGCGCCTCGAGGGGTTCCGACTTCTATAATTCACCCCTCCACTTT.

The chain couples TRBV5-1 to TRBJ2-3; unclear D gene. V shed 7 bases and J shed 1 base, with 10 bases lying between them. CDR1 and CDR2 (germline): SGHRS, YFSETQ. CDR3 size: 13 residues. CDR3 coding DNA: TGCGCCAGCTGCTATCAGGGCACAGATACGCAGTATTTT. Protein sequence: CASCYQGTDTQYF.

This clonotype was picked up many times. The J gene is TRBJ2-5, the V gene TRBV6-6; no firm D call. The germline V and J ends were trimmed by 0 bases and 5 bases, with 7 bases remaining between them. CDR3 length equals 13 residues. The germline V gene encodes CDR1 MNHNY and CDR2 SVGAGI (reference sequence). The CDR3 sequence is CASSYSLRETQYF. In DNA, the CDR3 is TGTGCCAGCAGTTACTCTCTCAGGGAGACCCAGTACTTC.